Shown below are 17 T cell receptor beta chains from a single sample sequenced in a study of T cells in Graves' hyperthyroidism and ophthalmopathy. TCR beta CDR3 regions were amplified from RNA transcripts. During a first-round RT-PCR of the TCR CDR3, the HTBI primer set was used. TCRdb re-derived calls from the multiplex PCR reads in MiXCR, one entry per CDR3 protein. The table lists about 770,000 distinct CDR3 sequences, roughly a sixth of them singletons, with 16% in the top ten. Source material: blood. The receptors derive from a woman aged 50 to 65 with Graves' hyperthyroidism that later progressed to Graves' ophthalmopathy.

This clonotype has a handful of counts. The rearrangement joins TRBV9 to TRBJ2-1; D remains ambiguous. The germline V gene encodes CDR1 SGDLS and CDR2 YYNGEE. The V end lost 0 bases, the J end lost 6 bases, and 7 bases lay between the germline ends. This CDR3 has 13 residues. The CDR3 protein is CASSVVPGNEQFF. CDR3 nucleotides: TGTGCCAGCAGCGTAGTCCCCGGCAATGAGCAGTTCTTC. The full variable domain, with the rest looked up from reference TRBV9 and TRBJ2-1, is DSGVTQTPKHLITATGQRVTLRCSPRSGDLSVYWYQQSLDQGLQFLIQYYNGEERAKGNILERFSAQQFPDLHSELNLSSLELGDSALYFCASSVVPGNEQFFGPGTRLTVL.

The chain links TRBV6-5 to TRBJ2-3; possibly TRBD1 for D (7 bases). Germline lookup yields CDR1 MNHEY and CDR2 SVGAGI. Trimming removed 2 bases from V and 5 bases from J, with 11 bases in between. This CDR3 contains 14 residues. CDR3 residues: CASSYGQEGDTQYF. CDR3 DNA: TGTGCCAGCAGTTACGGACAGGAGGGAGATACGCAGTATTTT.

This clonotype has a count of ten or more. The chain joins TRBV3-1 to TRBJ1-3; D is undetermined. CDR3 length equals 15 residues. V shed 0 bases and J shed 2 bases, with 8 bases lying between them. Germline values: CDR1 LGHDT, CDR2 YNNKEL (reference sequence). This CDR3 reads CASSQDSRTGNTIYF. In DNA form, the CDR3 reads TGTGCCAGCAGCCAAGATTCAAGAACTGGAAACACCATATATTTT.

This chain uses TRBV3-1 with TRBJ2-1; D is perhaps TRBD1 (6 bases). V lost 3 bases and J 9 bases, leaving 18 bases between the germline ends. Germline CDR1 reads LGHDT; CDR2 reads YNNKEL (reference sequence). The CDR3 contains 15 residues. CDR3 in amino acids: CASSQGRTAAGEQFF. The CDR3, as DNA: TGTGCCAGCAGCCAGGGCCGGACAGCGGCGGGTGAGCAGTTCTTC.

This clonotype has a handful of counts. The chain carries TRBV7-9 and TRBJ2-3; D is possibly TRBD2 (6 bases). This CDR3 has 18 amino acids. Between the trimmed V and J ends, which lost 3 bases and 2 bases, there was a span of 21 bases. From germline, CDR1 is SEHNR and CDR2 FQNEAQ (reference sequence). CDR3: CASSLTLQTGGITDTQYF. CDR3 DNA sequence: TGTGCCAGCAGCTTGACCCTCCAAACAGGAGGGATCACAGATACGCAGTATTTT.

This clonotype appeared many times. V gene TRBV27 combines with J gene TRBJ1-2; TRBD1 aligns across 8 bases. Losses at the gene ends were 5 bases for V and 5 bases for J; bases not matched to a gene: 7. This CDR3 has 14 amino acids. Per the germline V gene, CDR1 is MNHEY and CDR2 is SMNVEV (reference sequence). CDR3 nucleotides: TGTGCCAGCAGTCCACGGACAGGGCCTTATGGCTACACCTTC. Translated, it gives CASSPRTGPYGYTF.

In this sample, this clonotype turned up many times. V usage is TRBV11-2 and J usage is TRBJ1-2; tentative D call: TRBD1 (6 bases). CDR1 is SGHAT and CDR2 is FQNNGV in the germline V gene. This CDR3 has 15 amino acids. The V end lost 2 bases, the J end lost 3 bases, and 13 bases lay between the germline ends. For the CDR3, the DNA is TGTGCCAGCAGCTTAAGTACAGGGAGGGACTATGGCTACACCTTC. Protein sequence: CASSLSTGRDYGYTF.

This chain uses TRBV9 with TRBJ1-6, with 8 bases lining up with TRBD1. V shed 7 bases and J 1 base; nucleotides not matched to a gene: 4. Per germline, CDR1 SGDLS and CDR2 YYNGEE. The length of the CDR3 is 15 residues. CDR3 loop: CASGQGRSYNSPLHF. The CDR3 coding sequence is TGTGCCAGCGGACAGGGTCGGTCCTATAATTCACCCCTCCACTTT. Full variable domain (rest looked up from reference TRBV9 and TRBJ1-6): DSGVTQTPKHLITATGQRVTLRCSPRSGDLSVYWYQQSLDQGLQFLIQYYNGEERAKGNILERFSAQQFPDLHSELNLSSLELGDSALYFCASGQGRSYNSPLHFGNGTRLTVT.

In its sample, this clonotype was seen many times. The rearrangement links TRBV7-8 to TRBJ2-3, with 9 bases lining up with TRBD2. After removal of 4 bases from V and 0 bases from J, the junction contained 8 bases not matched to a gene. The CDR3 is 17 residues long. Germline loops: CDR1 SGHVS, CDR2 FQNEAQ. The DNA of the CDR3 is TGTGCCAGCAGCTCTACCGGACTAGCGACTAGCACAGATACGCAGTATTTT. Protein sequence: CASSSTGLATSTDTQYF. The full variable domain, completed using reference TRBV7-8 and TRBJ2-3, is GAGVSQSPRYKVAKRGQDVALRCDPISGHVSLFWYQQALGQGPEFLTYFQNEAQLDKSGLPSDRFFAERPEGSVSTLKIQRTQQEDSAVYLCASSSTGLATSTDTQYFGPGTRLTVL.

This clonotype has only a few counts. The gene calls are TRBV4-1 and TRBJ1-5; D gene unclear. The CDR3 covers 14 residues. Trimming removed 0 bases at V and 3 bases at J, with 6 bases between. Germline CDR1 and CDR2: MGHRA and YSYEKL. CDR3 amino acids: CASSQEGINQPQHF. CDR3 DNA: TGCGCCAGCAGCCAAGAAGGGATCAATCAGCCCCAGCATTTT.

This clonotype occurred a few times. This chain connects TRBV6-1 to TRBJ2-1; possibly TRBD2 for D (6 bases). CDR3 length: 14 residues. Germline V gene data show CDR1 as MNHNS and CDR2 as SASEGT. The germline V and J ends were trimmed by 5 bases and 8 bases, with 16 bases remaining between them. CDR3 sequence reads: CASSRGPGGDEQFF. In DNA form, the CDR3 reads TGTGCCAGCAGTCGAGGACCTGGCGGGGATGAGCAGTTCTTC.

This clonotype was detected ten times or more. The rearrangement uses TRBV20-1 and TRBJ1-2; TRBD1 is a possible D gene (5 bases). Germline V gives CDR1 DFQATT, CDR2 SNEGSKA (reference sequence). This CDR3 contains 12 residues. The V end was cut by 4 bases, the J end by 4 bases, with 10 bases between. CDR3 in DNA: TGCAGTGCTACCGGGACGTCCTATGGCTACACCTTC. Translation: CSATGTSYGYTF.

The chain employs TRBV20-1 and TRBJ1-5, with unresolved D. Trimming removed 3 bases at V and 5 bases at J, with 8 bases between. This CDR3 contains 12 residues. Germline values: CDR1 DFQATT, CDR2 SNEGSKA (reference sequence). The CDR3 DNA reads TGCAGTGCTAGTAGTTCCGATCAGCCCCAGCATTTT. This translates into CSASSSDQPQHF.

This clonotype was recorded many times. This chain uses TRBV6-6 with TRBJ1-1; a possible D gene is TRBD1 (5 bases). This CDR3 contains 16 residues. Germline CDR1 MNHNY, CDR2 SVGAGI (reference sequence). V was shortened by 1 base and J by 0 bases, with 12 bases between the two germline ends. CDR3 nucleotide sequence: TGTGCCAGCAGTTACTGGACAAGGGGCGTGAACACTGAAGCTTTCTTT. Its translation is CASSYWTRGVNTEAFF.

As to this clonotype: The missing conserved phenylalanine or tryptophan at the end of this CDR3 makes a read error likely. Written as DNA, the CDR3 is TGTGCCAGCAGCGCTTATGTGGCGGGGGGGGTTACAGATACGCAGTATTCT. This codes for CASSAYVAGGVTDTQYS. The chain joins TRBV7-6 to TRBJ2-3; 9 positions agree with TRBD2. Trimming at V came to 5 bases and at J to 3 bases, leaving 12 bases not matched to a gene. The CDR3 runs to 17 residues. Germline lookup yields CDR1 SGHVS and CDR2 FNYEAQ.

The table lists this clonotype with many counts. The chain is built from TRBV11-2 and TRBJ1-1; no firm D call. Trimming pared 3 bases from V and 1 base from J, leaving 6 bases between. CDR1 is SGHAT, CDR2 FQNNGV, per germline. The CDR3 sequence is 13 residues long. The CDR3 reads CASSLDQNTEAFF. For the CDR3, the DNA is TGTGCCAGCAGCTTGGATCAGAACACTGAAGCTTTCTTT.

This clonotype has just a few counts. This CDR3 reads CASSSLGEFNTGELFF. DNA for the CDR3: TGTGCCAGCAGTTCACTAGGGGAATTCAACACCGGGGAGCTGTTTTTT. This sequence joins TRBV2 and TRBJ2-2; D might be TRBD1 or TRBD2, each matching 5 bases. Germline CDR1 reads SNHLY; CDR2 reads FYNNEI. The CDR3 has 16 residues. Trimming took 5 bases from V and 2 from J, leaving 15 bases between them.